This TCR beta chain appears in the sequencing data of a study of blood T cell repertoires in COVID-19. Repertoires were generated with immunoSEQ multiplex PCR, while TCRdb's copy carries only in-frame clones and drops some. Of hundreds of thousands of clones listed, around 90% were seen once; the top ten hold under 2%. Per the germline V gene, CDR1 is SGHNT and CDR2 is YYREEE (reference sequence). The CDR3 runs to 16 residues. V dropped 4 bases and J dropped 6; count of bases not matched to a gene: 13. This chain connects TRBV5-4 to TRBJ2-7; 10 bases line up with TRBD2. Material for sequencing was PBMCs or T cells enriched from blood (not recorded which). This sequence originates from a young woman with acute COVID-19. This chain's CDR3 is CASSLKGQRGGSEQYF. The CDR3 DNA sequence: TGTGCCAGCAGCCTGAAGGGCCAGCGGGGGGGCAGCGAGCAGTACTTC.